The 31 T cell receptor beta chains below were found in one sample sequenced in a study of blood T cell repertoires in COVID-19. Clones were read by immunoSEQ multiplex PCR, and TCRdb kept only the in-frame ones, dropping some. Of approximately 400,000 clones listed, approximately 88% are singletons. Sequenced input: peripheral blood. The receptors here all came from a woman aged 50 to 65 with COVID-19, enrolled during active disease.

The chain joins TRBV20-1 to TRBJ2-7; D uncertain. The germline gives CDR1 DFQATT, CDR2 SNEGSKA (reference sequence). CDR3 length: 11 residues. V was shortened by 0 bases and J by 5 bases, with 5 bases between the two germline ends. The CDR3 is CSARDRDEQYF. In DNA, the CDR3 is TGCAGTGCTAGAGATCGGGACGAGCAGTACTTC.

The genes are TRBV12-3 or TRBV12-4 and TRBJ1-1, with 8 bases fitting TRBD1. J was trimmed by 10 bases and V by 7 bases; bases with no gene match: 5. This CDR3 is built from 11 residues. The CDR3 nucleotides are TGTGCCAGCATCCGGACAGGGCGAGCTTTCTTT. Translating it yields CASIRTGRAFF.

The chain links TRBV3-1 (or the pseudogene TRBV3-2) to TRBJ1-1; D perhaps matches TRBD1 (6 bases). Germline CDR1 LGHDT, CDR2 YNNKEL (reference sequence). The CDR3 length is 13 residues. The V end was cut by 7 bases, the J end by 3 bases, with 12 bases between. The CDR3 reads CASTPQGYTEAFF. As DNA, the CDR3 is TGTGCCAGCACTCCCCAGGGGTACACTGAAGCTTTCTTT.

This clone occurred once. This sequence joins TRBV7-2 and TRBJ1-3; 9 positions agree with TRBD1. The germline CDR1 and CDR2 sequences are SGHTA and FQGNSA. V shed 1 base and J 7 bases; nucleotides not matched to a gene: 11. The CDR3 is made up of 17 amino acids. The CDR3 sequence is CASSLVGRDRVGNTIYF. The CDR3 DNA reads as TGTGCCAGCAGCTTAGTGGGTCGGGACAGGGTTGGTAACACCATATATTTT.

CDR3 in amino acids: CASSSLPGENIQYF. The CDR3 DNA reads as TGTGCCAGCAGCTCTCTTCCGGGAGAAAACATTCAGTACTTC. The chain uses TRBV9 and TRBJ2-4; D perhaps matches TRBD2 (6 bases). Trimming cost V 4 bases and J 5 bases, with 13 bases left between them. Germline assignment: CDR1 SGDLS and CDR2 YYNGEE. The CDR3 extends over 14 amino acids.

The V gene is TRBV5-1, the J gene TRBJ2-2; 7 bases are shared with TRBD2. V lost 5 bases to trimming and J lost 0 bases; unmatched junction nucleotides: 4. The CDR3 is 15 residues long. CDR1 is SGHRS, CDR2 YFSETQ, per germline. The CDR3 DNA reads TGCGCCAGCAGACCCGGGGGGACGAACACCGGGGAGCTGTTTTTT. Encoded protein: CASRPGGTNTGELFF.

The V call is TRBV7-9, the J call TRBJ1-2; a weak D match, TRBD1 (5 bases). Germline V gene lookup returns CDR1 SEHNR and CDR2 FQNEAQ (reference sequence). V lost 3 bases and J 4 bases, leaving 18 bases between the germline ends. CDR3 length: 16 amino acids. Written as DNA, the CDR3 is TGTGCCAGCAGCTTGGACCCCGTGACAGTCTCCTATGGCTACACCTTC. Its protein is CASSLDPVTVSYGYTF.

This sequence joins TRBV2 and TRBJ2-2, with a weak D call TRBD2 (5 bases). Germline CDR1 is SNHLY and CDR2 is FYNNEI. Trimming took 1 base from V and 6 from J, leaving 9 bases between them. The CDR3 has 14 residues. DNA for the CDR3: TGTGCCAGCAGTGAAGACGTCGGGGCCGGGGAGCTGTTTTTT. Encoded protein: CASSEDVGAGELFF.

This clone was seen only once. V usage is TRBV21-1 and J usage is TRBJ1-6; TRBD1, the D gene given by the table, was not confirmed from the DNA. TRBV21-1 represents a pseudogene. CDR3 length: 18 amino acids. The CDR3 DNA sequence: TGTGCCAGCAGCAAAGGAGGGACAGGGGCGGCTTATAATTCACCCCTCCACTTT. Translated: CASSKGGTGAAYNSPLHF.

This rearrangement joins TRBV6-1 to TRBJ1-1; D not certain. The germline V gene encodes CDR1 MNHNS and CDR2 SASEGT. The ends were cut back, 2 bases at V and 6 bases at J, with 13 bases in the middle. The length of the CDR3 is 14 residues. The CDR3 loop is CASSELDRRAEAFF. The CDR3 nucleotides are TGTGCCAGCAGTGAACTGGACCGGAGGGCTGAAGCTTTCTTT.

The V call is TRBV19, the J call TRBJ1-4; maybe TRBD1 (5 bases). Germline assignment: CDR1 LNHDA and CDR2 SQIVND (reference sequence). The CDR3 is 14 amino acids. The V gene lost 5 bases and the J gene lost 8 bases, with 15 bases spanning the gap. The CDR3 region has the DNA TGTGCCAGTAGTCAGGCCAGGGAGGAAGAAAAACTGTTTTTT. Translation gives CASSQAREEEKLFF.

V is TRBV5-1 and J is TRBJ1-2; no firm D call. The germline V gene encodes CDR1 SGHRS and CDR2 YFSETQ. The ends were cut back, 5 bases at V and 2 bases at J, with 16 bases in the middle. The CDR3 has 15 amino acids. Here the CDR3 DNA reads TGCGCCAGCAGGGATGGGGAGCTATGGAACTATGGCTACACCTTC. It encodes CASRDGELWNYGYTF.

V usage is TRBV7-2 and J usage is TRBJ2-7; D gene unclear. The CDR3 extends over 12 amino acids. V was cut by 5 bases and J by 3 bases, with 8 bases left in between. Germline V gene lookup returns CDR1 SGHTA and CDR2 FQGNSA. In nucleotides, the CDR3 is TGTGCCAGCAGCCTACAGCTCTACGAGCAGTACTTC. Protein sequence: CASSLQLYEQYF.

This chain uses TRBV19 with TRBJ1-2; D might be TRBD1 (5 bases). The ends were cut back, 5 bases at V and 3 bases at J, with 13 bases in the middle. Germline V gene sequence: CDR1 LNHDA, CDR2 SQIVND (reference sequence). This CDR3 is 14 amino acids long. CDR3 loop: CASSADSKDYGYTF. The CDR3 coding sequence is TGTGCCAGTAGTGCCGACAGTAAGGACTATGGCTACACCTTC. Drawing the rest from reference TRBV19 and TRBJ1-2, the complete variable domain is DGGITQSPKYLFRKEGQNVTLSCEQNLNHDAMYWYRQDPGQGLRLIYYSQIVNDFQKGDIAEGYSVSREKKESFPLTVTSAQKNPTAFYLCASSADSKDYGYTFGSGTRLTVV.

V is TRBV7-7 and J is TRBJ2-1; 7 bases match TRBD2. The CDR3 extends over 15 amino acids. V lost 1 base, J lost 5 bases, and 5 bases stayed unmatched. Germline CDR1 and CDR2: SSHAT and FNYEAQ (reference sequence). CDR3 loop: CASSLDRGDHNEQFF. The CDR3 coding sequence is TGTGCCAGCAGCTTAGACCGGGGGGATCACAATGAGCAGTTCTTC. Full variable domain (outside the CDR3, taken from reference TRBV7-7 and TRBJ2-1): GAGVSQSPRYKVTKRGQDVTLRCDPISSHATLYWYQQALGQGPEFLTYFNYEAQPDKSGLPSDRFSAERPEGSISTLTIQRTEQRDSAMYRCASSLDRGDHNEQFFGPGTRLTVL.

This rearrangement joins TRBV7-2 to TRBJ1-1; no firm D call. The germline V gene has CDR1 SGHTA and CDR2 FQGNSA. The CDR3 has 15 residues. The V gene lost 0 bases and the J gene lost 5 bases, with 13 bases spanning the gap. The CDR3: CASSLAQPGRTEAFF. As DNA, the CDR3 is TGTGCCAGCAGCTTAGCGCAGCCAGGTCGGACTGAAGCTTTCTTT.

This sequence joins TRBV30 and TRBJ2-7; 10 bases are shared with TRBD1. This CDR3 contains 14 residues. The V gene end was trimmed by 5 bases and the J gene end by 4 bases; junction bases not matched to a gene: 8. Germline CDR1 and CDR2: GTSNPN and SVGIG (reference sequence). The CDR3 sequence: CAWGRGTGDYEQYF. The CDR3 DNA reads as TGTGCCTGGGGAAGGGGGACAGGGGATTACGAGCAGTACTTC.

The chain carries TRBV27 and TRBJ2-2; D not certain. The CDR3 loop spans 12 amino acids. Trimming shortened V by 2 bases and J by 7 bases, and 5 bases separated the two germline ends. In germline, CDR1 is MNHEY, CDR2 SMNVEV (reference sequence). CDR3 coding DNA: TGTGCCAGCAGTTTACACTTCGGGGAGCTGTTTTTT. This translates into CASSLHFGELFF.

V usage is TRBV24-1 and J usage is TRBJ1-2; 8 nucleotides align to TRBD1. Trimming took 4 bases from V and 5 from J; bases not matched to a gene: 5. The CDR3 runs 14 residues. Germline V gene lookup returns CDR1 KGHDR and CDR2 SFDVKD. CDR3 amino acids: CATSERTGRYGYTF. The CDR3 DNA follows: TGTGCCACCAGTGAACGGACAGGGCGGTATGGCTACACCTTC.

The chain joins TRBV27 to TRBJ2-1; TRBD1 matches 8 bases. The CDR3 is made up of 13 amino acids. V shed 6 bases and J 7 bases; nucleotides not matched to a gene: 5. Per germline, CDR1 MNHEY and CDR2 SMNVEV (reference sequence). The CDR3: CASSQRQGNEQFF. In DNA form, the CDR3 reads TGTGCCAGCAGCCAACGACAGGGGAATGAGCAGTTCTTC.

V and J are TRBV19 and TRBJ2-2, with 10 bases identical to TRBD1. V lost 7 bases, J lost 4 bases, and 12 bases stayed unmatched. The CDR3 runs 17 residues. Germline CDR1 and CDR2: LNHDA and SQIVND (reference sequence). As DNA, the CDR3 is TGTGCCAGTACTCCCGTCGGGACAGGGGTCATCACCGGGGAGCTGTTTTTT. It codes for CASTPVGTGVITGELFF.

The chain has TRBV3-1 (or the pseudogene TRBV3-2) and TRBJ1-1; TRBD1 matches 12 bases. V was clipped by 4 bases and J by 0 bases; unmatched bases: 6. Per the germline V gene, CDR1 is LGHDT and CDR2 is YNNKEL (reference sequence). This CDR3 is built from 17 residues. CDR3 loop: CASSRRDRGQLNTEAFF. The CDR3 coding sequence is TGTGCCAGCAGCCGCCGGGACAGGGGGCAGCTGAACACTGAAGCTTTCTTT.

This chain links TRBV19 with TRBJ2-5, with 9 nucleotides matching TRBD2. The germline gives CDR1 LNHDA, CDR2 SQIVND (reference sequence). Unmatched junction bases numbered 4, after V lost 5 bases and J lost 9 bases. This CDR3 has 12 amino acids. CDR3 sequence reads: CASSFAGGAQYF. CDR3 DNA: TGTGCCAGTAGTTTCGCGGGGGGGGCCCAGTACTTC.

V is TRBV2 and J is TRBJ2-3; D remains ambiguous. V shed 6 bases and J shed 3 bases, with 10 bases lying between them. Germline CDR1 reads SNHLY; CDR2 reads FYNNEI. There are 13 residues in the CDR3. The CDR3 sequence: CASSGEMTDTQYF. The CDR3 DNA reads TGTGCCAGCAGCGGAGAGATGACAGATACGCAGTATTTT.

The sample holds one count of this clone. This chain joins TRBV19 and TRBJ2-5; D might be TRBD1 (5 bases). Trimming pared 7 bases from V and 5 bases from J, leaving 26 bases between. This CDR3 contains 17 residues. Per germline, CDR1 LNHDA and CDR2 SQIVND (reference sequence). CDR3 protein: CASNPCSSTPRVETQYF. The CDR3 DNA reads TGTGCCAGTAACCCTTGTTCCTCGACTCCCAGGGTGGAGACCCAGTACTTC.

V usage is TRBV9 and J usage is TRBJ2-2; maybe TRBD1 (6 bases). The V and J ends lost 3 bases and 2 bases respectively, with 11 bases between them. The CDR3 spans 15 residues. Germline CDR1 is SGDLS and CDR2 is YYNGEE. The CDR3 here is CASSGRTANTGELFF. CDR3 sequence (DNA): TGTGCCAGCAGCGGACGGACAGCTAACACCGGGGAGCTGTTTTTT.

V and J are TRBV7-3 and TRBJ1-1, with 10 nucleotides matching TRBD1. The CDR3 has 14 amino acids. J was trimmed by 5 bases and V by 5 bases; bases with no gene match: 5. Germline V gene lookup returns CDR1 SGHTA and CDR2 FQGTGA. CDR3 loop: CASSPTGGGTEAFF. CDR3 in DNA: TGTGCCAGCAGCCCGACAGGGGGCGGAACTGAAGCTTTCTTT.

This chain joins TRBV19 and TRBJ1-1; a possible D gene is TRBD1 (6 bases). The germline V gene encodes CDR1 LNHDA and CDR2 SQIVND (reference sequence). The CDR3 runs to 14 residues. V shed 5 bases and J shed 4 bases, with 14 bases lying between them. This CDR3 reads CASSPRGGLTEAFF. DNA for the CDR3: TGTGCCAGTAGTCCTAGGGGGGGGCTCACTGAAGCTTTCTTT.

The V call is TRBV5-1, the J call TRBJ1-6; no clear D gene. Germline loops: CDR1 SGHRS, CDR2 YFSETQ. The CDR3 has 16 residues. The V and J ends lost 2 bases and 7 bases respectively, with 16 bases between them. The CDR3 DNA follows: TGCGCCAGCAGCTTCCTACCTATACTCCGAAATTCACCCCTCCACTTT. Protein sequence: CASSFLPILRNSPLHF.

The CDR3 protein is CASSSQGDGYTF. Written as DNA, the CDR3 is TGTGCCAGCAGCTCCCAGGGGGATGGCTACACCTTC. The chain is built from TRBV11-2 and TRBJ1-2, with 7 bases that match TRBD1. Germline CDR1 is SGHAT and CDR2 is FQNNGV. Trimming at V came to 4 bases and at J to 6 bases, leaving 2 bases not matched to a gene. The CDR3 extends over 12 amino acids. Full variable domain (missing parts from reference TRBV11-2 and TRBJ1-2): EAGVAQSPRYKIIEKRQSVAFWCNPISGHATLYWYQQILGQGPKLLIQFQNNGVVDDSQLPKDRFSAERLKGVDSTLKIQPAKLEDSAVYLCASSSQGDGYTFGSGTRLTVV.

V and J are TRBV5-1 and TRBJ2-5; 7 positions match TRBD1. This CDR3 region has 15 residues. The germline V gene encodes CDR1 SGHRS and CDR2 YFSETQ. Germline trimming cut 1 base from V and 5 bases from J; bases unmatched to any gene: 8. In DNA, the CDR3 is TGCGCCAGCAGCTTGAAGGGGGCGGTTGAGGAGACCCAGTACTTC. This codes for CASSLKGAVEETQYF.